Listed below are T cell receptor beta chains from one sample, sequenced in a study of CD8+ T cells in alopecia areata. Assay used: immunoSEQ multiplex PCR; TCRdb lists only in-frame clones, some missing. The sample includes around 140,000 clones, around 49% of them seen just once. The sample was CD8+ T cells sorted from blood, taken at week 0. The receptors here all came from a human donor with alopecia areata. Both conserved end residues are part of each CDR3. D genes are given only for firm matches. For some rows the clone size is stated as once, few or many, or as a class when expanded; others skip it.

TRBJ2-1 | TRBV6-5 | . | . | CASSYSSGSGGEQFF | TGTGCCAGCAGTTACTCATCAGGCTCGGGTGGGGAGCAGTTCTTC
TRBJ2-2 | TRBV7-2 | . | . | CASSLYAIHLGTGELFF | TGTGCCAGCAGCTTATACGCGATCCATCTCGGCACCGGGGAGCTGTTTTTT
TRBJ2-1 | TRBV2 | TRBD1 | . | CASSASIGSGGENEQFF | TGTGCCAGCAGTGCATCCATAGGATCAGGGGGAGAGAATGAGCAGTTCTTC
TRBJ1-6 | TRBV5-1 | . | . | CASRPTKGNSPLHF | TGCGCCAGCAGACCGACAAAAGGGAATTCACCCCTCCACTTT
TRBJ2-7 | TRBV6-5 | TRBD1 | once | CASSYSWGGQGYEQYF | TGTGCCAGCAGTTACTCGTGGGGGGGACAGGGCTACGAGCAGTACTTC
TRBJ2-3 | TRBV5-1 | . | . | CASSLRSLGTDTQYF | TGCGCCAGCAGCTTACGATCCCTTGGCACAGATACGCAGTATTTT
TRBJ1-4 | TRBV30 | . | once | CAWSVPTAGPEKLFF | TGTGCCTGGAGTGTACCCACAGCAGGCCCTGAAAAACTGTTTTTT
TRBJ2-7 | TRBV29-1 | . | few | CSALGGYEQYF | TGCAGCGCCCTTGGGGGCTACGAGCAGTACTTC
TRBJ1-5 | TRBV13 | . | . | CASSSRQFEGNQPQHF | TGTGCCAGCAGCTCGCGACAGTTCGAGGGAAATCAGCCCCAGCATTTT
TRBJ2-7 | TRBV29-1 | TRBD2 | few | CSVERAGEYEQYF | TGCAGCGTTGAAAGGGCGGGGGAATACGAGCAGTACTTC
TRBJ1-2 | TRBV27 | TRBD1 | . | CASSPLDRYKPYGYTF | TGTGCCAGCAGTCCGCTGGACAGGTACAAACCCTATGGCTACACCTTC
TRBJ2-3 | TRBV7-8 | . | . | CASSTWGRDTQYF | TGTGCCAGCAGCACCTGGGGTAGAGATACGCAGTATTTT
TRBJ2-6 | TRBV27 | TRBD1 | . | CASRGTAPSSGANVLTF | TGTGCCAGCAGAGGGACAGCTCCTAGCTCTGGGGCCAACGTCCTGACTTTC
TRBJ1-2 | TRBV5-6 | . | few | CASRLWGPNGYTF | TGTGCCAGCAGGCTGTGGGGTCCTAATGGCTACACCTTC
TRBJ2-3 | TRBV7-8 | . | few | CASSPNLPSTDTQYF | TGTGCCAGCAGCCCGAACTTACCTAGCACAGATACGCAGTATTTT
TRBJ2-1 | TRBV5-1 | . | . | CASSSLTFGGYNEQFF | TGCGCCAGCAGCTCCCTCACGTTCGGCGGCTACAATGAGCAGTTCTTC
TRBJ2-5 | TRBV9 | . | . | CASSPGQPGEAQYF | TGTGCCAGCAGCCCCGGACAACCGGGAGAGGCCCAGTACTTC
TRBJ1-1 | TRBV30 | . | . | CAWSVMISNTEAFF | TGTGCCTGGAGTGTCATGATCTCGAACACTGAAGCTTTCTTT
TRBJ2-5 | TRBV20-1 | . | . | CSAEPLETQYF | TGCAGTGCTGAGCCCCTCGAGACCCAGTACTTC
TRBJ1-5 | TRBV6-9 | . | . | CASSASNQPQHF | TGTGCCAGCAGTGCTAGCAATCAGCCCCAGCATTTT
TRBJ2-5 | TRBV6-6 | . | few | CASQGQETQYF | TGTGCCAGCCAGGGTCAAGAGACCCAGTACTTC
TRBJ2-5 | TRBV27 | . | . | CASRLSRVGLEETQYF | TGTGCCAGCAGACTATCCAGGGTCGGGCTTGAAGAGACCCAGTACTTC
TRBJ2-7 | TRBV5-6 | . | . | CASSLAVAAAYEQYF | TGTGCCAGCAGCTTGGCCGTCGCAGCAGCCTACGAGCAGTACTTC
TRBJ2-2 | TRBV5-6 | TRBD1 | . | CASSSSQGALVAGELFF | TGTGCCAGCAGCTCTTCCCAGGGGGCGTTAGTGGCCGGGGAGCTGTTTTTT
TRBJ2-7 | TRBV19 | TRBD1 | . | CASSIDQGALEQYF | TGTGCCAGTAGTATAGATCAGGGGGCGCTCGAGCAGTACTTC
TRBJ2-5 | TRBV6-5 | . | few | CASSYRSGRFQETQYF | TGTGCCAGCAGTTACAGGAGCGGACGGTTCCAAGAGACCCAGTACTTC
TRBJ1-2 | TRBV7-9 | . | few | CASSLQSRVYGYTF | TGTGCCAGCAGCTTACAAAGTCGGGTCTATGGCTACACCTTC
TRBJ1-1 | TRBV4-1 | TRBD1 | . | CASSQSRGFGTEAFF | TGCGCCAGCAGCCAGAGCAGGGGGTTTGGGACTGAAGCTTTCTTT
TRBJ2-2 | TRBV6-1 | . | few | CASSGVVENGELFF | TGTGCCAGCAGTGGAGTGGTGGAAAACGGGGAGCTGTTTTTT
TRBJ1-5 | TRBV30 | . | once | CAWSETGSNQPQHF | TGTGCCTGGAGTGAAACAGGCAGCAATCAGCCCCAGCATTTT
TRBJ1-5 | TRBV4-3 | . | . | CASSQDDGWGNQPQHF | TGCGCCAGCAGCCAAGACGACGGGTGGGGGAATCAGCCCCAGCATTTT
TRBJ1-6 | TRBV15 | . | . | CATSRDPASAYNSPLHF | TGTGCCACCAGCAGAGACCCCGCTTCGGCCTATAATTCACCCCTCCACTTT
TRBJ2-7 | TRBV6-5 | . | . | CASSYSSGNYEQYF | TGTGCCAGCAGTTACTCGTCAGGGAATTACGAGCAGTACTTC
TRBJ1-3 | TRBV30 | TRBD1 | . | CAWQRTGENTIYF | TGTGCCTGGCAGCGGACAGGCGAAAACACCATATATTTT
TRBJ2-5 | TRBV29-1 | . | . | CSVGVTGEQYF | TGCAGCGTTGGGGTAACCGGGGAGCAGTACTTC
TRBJ2-3 | TRBV5-4 | . | few | CASSPRDGITDTQYF | TGTGCCAGCAGCCCCCGGGACGGAATCACAGATACGCAGTATTTT